Each of the 5 T cell receptor beta chains below was sequenced from the same sample in a study of CD8+CD57+ T cells in acquired aplastic anemia (dated by TCRdb to 2016 to 2018). Sequencing was carried out with an Illumina HiSeq 2000. Genomic DNA served as template for TCR beta VDJ combination and CDR3 sequence profiling. TCRdb itself trimmed the public reads at Q25 with fastp, ran MiXCR and retained productive beta chains. CDR3 protein duplicates are merged, each entry listing the most common genes and DNA. This sample has about 270,000 distinct CDR3 sequences in its table, and approximately 55% of those were observed once. The biggest ten clones account for 8% of the sample. The sequenced sample consisted of sorted CD4+, CD8+, or CD8+CD57+ T cells (not recorded which) from PBMCs. These receptors all come from a human donor with severe aplastic anemia or a healthy control (not recorded which).

V and J are TRBV9 and TRBJ2-7, with 9 bases aligning to TRBD1. V was clipped by 2 bases and J by 4 bases; unmatched bases: 4. This CDR3 is 14 amino acids long. From germline, CDR1 is SGDLS and CDR2 YYNGEE. Here the CDR3 DNA reads TGTGCCAGCAGCGTCGGGACAGGGCCGTACGAGCAGTACTTC. Translating gives CASSVGTGPYEQYF.

At least ten counts were recorded for this clonotype. The V and J genes are TRBV9 and TRBJ2-3; the match to TRBD1 covers 11 bases. V lost 2 bases and J lost 8; bases outside the gene matches: 16. CDR3 length equals 18 residues. CDR1 is SGDLS and CDR2 is YYNGEE in the germline V gene. In DNA form, the CDR3 reads TGTGCCAGCAGCGTCTCACTCGTGGGGACAGGGGGTAGAGGTACGCAGTATTTT. Its protein is CASSVSLVGTGGRGTQYF.

The V gene is TRBV9, the J gene TRBJ2-7; possibly TRBD1 for D (5 bases). This CDR3 is built from 19 residues. Trimming left V 4 bases short and J 3 bases short, with 29 bases between. The germline CDR1 and CDR2 sequences are SGDLS and YYNGEE. The CDR3 DNA reads TGTGCCAGCAGCCGGCACTATTTCTCGATGGGGCACACTTACTACGAGCAGTACTTC. This encodes CASSRHYFSMGHTYYEQYF.

The chain is built from TRBV7-9 and TRBJ1-1; 8 bases align to TRBD1. Germline V lookup: CDR1 SEHNR, CDR2 FQNEAQ (reference sequence). Trimming at V came to 9 bases and at J to 2 bases, leaving 8 bases not matched to a gene. The CDR3 runs 14 residues. The CDR3 sequence is CASGQGIVNTEAFF. As DNA, the CDR3 is TGTGCCAGTGGACAGGGCATAGTAAACACTGAAGCTTTCTTT.

The CDR3 reads CASSQSIAGGYNEQFF. The DNA for the CDR3 is TGTGCCAGCAGCCAGTCAATAGCGGGGGGGTACAATGAGCAGTTCTTC. V is TRBV7-9 and J is TRBJ2-1; TRBD2 matches 11 bases. J lost 4 bases, V lost 5 bases, and 7 bases had no gene match. This CDR3 is built from 16 residues. Germline CDR1 is SEHNR and CDR2 is FQNEAQ (reference sequence).